This entry lists 26 T cell receptor beta chains sequenced from one sample in a study of blood T cell repertoires in COVID-19. Data came from immunoSEQ multiplex PCR; TCRdb stores just in-frame clones and leaves some out. The table shows about 480,000 clones, with about 91% occurring only once. The material sequenced was peripheral blood. These receptors all come from a woman aged 50 to 65 with COVID-19, enrolled during active disease.

The gene calls are TRBV25-1 and TRBJ2-7; D gene unclear. The germline V gene has CDR1 MGHDK and CDR2 SYGVNS. Trimming removed 5 bases at V and 0 bases at J, with 11 bases between. This CDR3 comprises 14 residues. DNA of the CDR3: TGTGCCAGCAGTCCCAAGTTCTACTCCTACGAGCAGTACTTC. This gives the protein CASSPKFYSYEQYF.

This clone was observed a few times. V gene TRBV18 combines with J gene TRBJ2-6; 10 bases match TRBD1. Germline CDR1 reads KGHSH; CDR2 reads LQKENI. V shed 3 bases, J shed 4 bases, and the junction held 9 bases outside the gene matches. This CDR3 has 18 amino acids. CDR3 nucleotide sequence: TGTGCCAGCTCACCGGGACAGGGGCCCCTTCCCGGGGCCAACGTCCTGACTTTC. Translation: CASSPGQGPLPGANVLTF. Drawing the rest from reference TRBV18 and TRBJ2-6, the complete variable domain is NAGVMQNPRHLVRRRGQEARLRCSPMKGHSHVYWYRQLPEEGLKFMVYLQKENIIDESGMPKERFSAEFPKEGPSILRIQQVVRGDSAAYFCASSPGQGPLPGANVLTFGAGSRLTVL.

The V and J genes are TRBV5-4 and TRBJ2-5, with D possibly TRBD2 on 6 matching bases. CDR1 and CDR2 (germline): SGHNT, YYREEE (reference sequence). The ends were cut back, 5 bases at V and 5 bases at J, with 10 bases in the middle. CDR3 length: 12 amino acids. CDR3 sequence (DNA): TGTGCCAGCAGAGGAGGAGGGGAGACCCAGTACTTC. It specifies CASRGGGETQYF.

V usage is TRBV9 and J usage is TRBJ2-2; a possible D gene is TRBD2 (5 bases). The V end was cut by 0 bases, the J end by 4 bases, with 10 bases between. The CDR3 sequence is 15 residues long. CDR1 SGDLS and CDR2 YYNGEE come from the germline V gene. Written as DNA, the CDR3 is TGTGCCAGCAGCGTAGGGGGAGACTCCACCGGGGAGCTGTTTTTT. This codes for CASSVGGDSTGELFF.

The rearrangement links TRBV5-5 to TRBJ2-3; 7 nucleotides agree with TRBD1. V gave up 5 bases and J gave up 6 bases; unmatched junction bases: 12. This CDR3 spans 15 amino acids. Germline loops: CDR1 SGHKS, CDR2 YYEKEE (reference sequence). As DNA, the CDR3 is TGTGCCAGCAGACCCCGGACAGGAACTTGGGATACGCAGTATTTT. The encoded protein is CASRPRTGTWDTQYF.

The chain has TRBV5-1 and TRBJ2-2, with 7 bases fitting TRBD1. V lost 4 bases and J lost 0; bases outside the gene matches: 6. CDR1 and CDR2 from the germline V gene are SGHRS and YFSETQ. The CDR3 sequence is 16 residues long. CDR3 in DNA: TGCGCCAGCAGCCAACAGACAGGGTCGAACACCGGGGAGCTGTTTTTT. Its protein product is CASSQQTGSNTGELFF. Complete variable domain (other parts from reference TRBV5-1 and TRBJ2-2): KAGVTQTPRYLIKTRGQQVTLSCSPISGHRSVSWYQQTPGQGLQFLFEYFSETQRNKGNFPGRFSGRQFSNSRSEMNVSTLELGDSALYLCASSQQTGSNTGELFFGEGSRLTVL.

The chain links TRBV5-6 to TRBJ1-4; D gene ambiguous. Germline-derived CDR1 and CDR2 are SGHDT and YYEEEE. This CDR3 contains 16 residues. V was pared by 6 bases and J by 5 bases, with 20 bases between. CDR3 sequence: CASTMSPSGANEKLFF. DNA for the CDR3: TGTGCCAGCACCATGAGTCCCTCGGGAGCAAATGAAAAACTGTTTTTT. Full variable domain (rest looked up from reference TRBV5-6 and TRBJ1-4): DAGVTQSPTHLIKTRGQQVTLRCSPKSGHDTVSWYQQALGQGPQFIFQYYEEEERQRGNFPDRFSGHQFPNYSSELNVNALLLGDSALYLCASTMSPSGANEKLFFGSGTQLSVL.

The genes are TRBV6-1 and TRBJ2-3; TRBD1 matches 10 bases. CDR1 and CDR2 (germline): MNHNS, SASEGT. Trimming at V came to 2 bases and at J to 0 bases, leaving 8 bases not matched to a gene. The CDR3 spans 18 residues. The CDR3 region is CASSERRGQGTSTDTQYF. In DNA form, the CDR3 reads TGTGCCAGCAGTGAAAGAAGGGGACAGGGGACTAGCACAGATACGCAGTATTTT.

This chain's CDR3 is CASSLGQGNYNEQFF. As DNA, the CDR3 is TGTGCCAGCAGCTTAGGACAGGGTAACTACAATGAGCAGTTCTTC. The rearrangement joins TRBV11-2 to TRBJ2-1, with TRBD1 matching 7 bases. CDR3 length: 15 residues. CDR1 is SGHAT and CDR2 is FQNNGV in the germline V gene. J was trimmed by 3 bases and V by 1 base; bases with no gene match: 3.

This clone was seen a handful of times. V gene TRBV28 combines with J gene TRBJ1-1; D uncertain. Germline V gives CDR1 MDHEN, CDR2 SYDVKM. V dropped 2 bases and J dropped 2 bases, with 9 bases sitting between them. CDR3 length: 14 residues. CDR3 residues: CASSLGGLNTEAFF. DNA for the CDR3: TGTGCCAGCAGTTTAGGAGGGTTAAACACTGAAGCTTTCTTT.

The chain recombines TRBV14 with TRBJ2-2, with D maybe TRBD2 (5 bases). Trimming stripped 0 bases from V and 4 bases from J, with 9 bases between. The CDR3 is 15 residues long. CDR1 and CDR2 from the germline V gene are SGHDN and FVKESK. In DNA form, the CDR3 reads TGTGCCAGCAGCCAAGAGTGGGGAGTCACCGGGGAGCTGTTTTTT. This encodes CASSQEWGVTGELFF.

There are a few counts of this clone. This chain connects TRBV3-1 (or the pseudogene TRBV3-2) to TRBJ1-2, with 8 nucleotides matching TRBD1. The trim removed 1 base at V and 8 bases at J, leaving 3 bases unmatched. This CDR3 has 13 amino acids. CDR1 LGHDT and CDR2 YNNKEL come from the germline V gene (reference sequence). This chain's CDR3 is CASSQAGTGGYTF. The CDR3 DNA reads TGTGCCAGCAGCCAAGCCGGGACAGGCGGCTACACCTTC.

Here the CDR3 reads CASSPGQRFDEQFF. DNA of the CDR3: TGTGCCAGCAGTCCAGGTCAGCGGTTCGATGAGCAGTTCTTC. This chain connects TRBV2 to TRBJ2-1; a possible D gene is TRBD2 (5 bases). Trimming cost V 5 bases and J 8 bases, with 16 bases left between them. The CDR3 has 14 residues. CDR1 and CDR2 from the germline V gene are SNHLY and FYNNEI.

The V gene is TRBV7-2, the J gene TRBJ2-7; tentative D call: TRBD1 (6 bases). The CDR3 sequence is 15 residues long. Trimming stripped 5 bases from V and 2 bases from J, with 16 bases between. Germline V gives CDR1 SGHTA, CDR2 FQGNSA. The CDR3 loop is CASSPWADSAYEQYF. The CDR3 nucleotides read TGTGCCAGCAGCCCCTGGGCGGACAGTGCCTACGAGCAGTACTTC.

This chain uses TRBV4-2 with TRBJ2-2; 11 positions agree with TRBD2. This CDR3 region has 16 residues. With V trimmed by 3 bases and J by 6 bases, 6 bases remained unmatched. Germline V gene lookup returns CDR1 LGHNA and CDR2 YNFKEQ. DNA for the CDR3: TGTGCCAGCAGCCAGGTTACTAGCGGGGGTTCCGGGGAGCTGTTTTTT. The encoded protein is CASSQVTSGGSGELFF.

The genes are TRBV10-2 and TRBJ1-1, with D hard to call. CDR1 is WSHSY and CDR2 is SAAADI in the germline V gene. Between the trimmed V and J ends, which lost 0 bases and 3 bases, there was a span of 11 bases. The CDR3 runs to 15 residues. CDR3 coding DNA: TGCGCCAGCAGTGAGTCGACTAAGGCAGACACTGAAGCTTTCTTT. Its translation is CASSESTKADTEAFF.

V usage is TRBV15 and J usage is TRBJ1-1; D unclear. The CDR3 totals 16 residues. Per the germline V gene, CDR1 is LNHNV and CDR2 is YYDKDF (reference sequence). V was shortened by 3 bases and J by 1 base, with 15 bases between the two germline ends. Written as DNA, the CDR3 is TGTGCCACCAGCAGGGGCTATATCACATCGAACACTGAAGCTTTCTTT. Protein sequence: CATSRGYITSNTEAFF.

With respect to this clone: This CDR3 is also generated by other DNA sequences in the sample. The chain joins TRBV9 to TRBJ1-5, with D unclear. The CDR3 is 13 amino acids. Germline CDR1 and CDR2: SGDLS and YYNGEE. The V gene lost 2 bases and the J gene lost 1 base, with 4 bases spanning the gap. CDR3 nucleotides: TGTGCCAGCAGCGTCTACAGCAATCAGCCCCAGCATTTT. This sequence encodes CASSVYSNQPQHF. The whole variable domain, filled in from reference TRBV9 and TRBJ1-5, reads DSGVTQTPKHLITATGQRVTLRCSPRSGDLSVYWYQQSLDQGLQFLIQYYNGEERAKGNILERFSAQQFPDLHSELNLSSLELGDSALYFCASSVYSNQPQHFGDGTRLSIL.

About this clone itself: The DNA is left out, because the CDR3 cannot be placed on it with certainty; the CDR3 is given as TCRdb lists it. V usage is TRBV21-1 and J usage is TRBJ1-1. TRBV21-1 is a pseudogene. The CDR3 length equals 16 residues, ends included. The CDR3 loop reads CASSKGVGRGNTEAFF.

This clone was observed once. V usage is TRBV2 and J usage is TRBJ1-1; D not resolved. The CDR3 is made up of 14 amino acids. Germline V gene sequence: CDR1 SNHLY, CDR2 FYNNEI. V was cut by 4 bases and J by 2 bases, with 11 bases left in between. CDR3 DNA sequence: TGTGCCAGCAGTGTTATGGCGGCTAACACTGAAGCTTTCTTT. Translating it yields CASSVMAANTEAFF.

The V gene is TRBV6-4, the J gene TRBJ2-1, with 11 bases fitting TRBD2. CDR1 is MRHNA and CDR2 is SNTAGT in the germline V gene. The J segment lost 3 bases and the V segment lost 5 bases, leaving 3 bases of the junction unmatched. The CDR3 has 15 amino acids. CDR3 region: CASSPGTSGYNEQFF. CDR3 DNA: TGTGCCAGCAGTCCCGGGACTAGCGGCTACAATGAGCAGTTCTTC.

This sequence joins TRBV27 and TRBJ1-4, with D perhaps matching TRBD1 (5 bases). Germline V gene sequence: CDR1 MNHEY, CDR2 SMNVEV (reference sequence). V shed 5 bases and J shed 5 bases, with 15 bases lying between them. This CDR3 contains 15 residues. This CDR3 reads CASSPLMGGNEKLFF. The CDR3 region has the DNA TGTGCCAGCAGTCCTTTAATGGGGGGGAATGAAAAACTGTTTTTT.

This sequence joins TRBV30 and TRBJ2-2; TRBD1 aligns across 7 bases. J gave up 1 base and V 4 bases, and 3 bases lay outside the gene matches. In germline, CDR1 is GTSNPN, CDR2 SVGIG (reference sequence). This CDR3 contains 14 residues. The chain's CDR3 is CAWTRGRNTGELFF. CDR3 nucleotide sequence: TGTGCCTGGACCAGGGGGAGGAACACCGGGGAGCTGTTTTTT.

This clone is a singleton in its sample. The chain uses TRBV6-6 and TRBJ1-1, with TRBD1 as a possible D gene (5 bases). Trimming removed 1 base from V and 0 bases from J, with 6 bases in between. Germline V gives CDR1 MNHNY, CDR2 SVGAGI (reference sequence). CDR3 length equals 14 residues. The CDR3 DNA is TGTGCCAGCAGTTACTTAGGGGTGAACACTGAAGCTTTCTTT. It encodes CASSYLGVNTEAFF.

This chain joins TRBV5-6 and TRBJ2-3; 13 nucleotides agree with TRBD2. The CDR3 is 16 residues long. CDR1 is SGHDT, CDR2 YYEEEE, per germline. The V and J ends lost 3 bases and 3 bases, in that order; junction bases with no gene match: 4. CDR3 in amino acids: CASSSSLAGGTDTQYF. CDR3 bases: TGTGCCAGCAGCTCCTCACTAGCGGGGGGGACAGATACGCAGTATTTT.

The chain recombines TRBV10-3 with TRBJ1-2; maybe TRBD1 (5 bases). The CDR3 extends over 15 amino acids. In germline, CDR1 is ENHRY, CDR2 SYGVKD. Trimming took off 7 bases at V and 0 bases at J, with 15 bases between the two ends. The CDR3 nucleotides read TGTGCCATCACGACCCCTGGGGGGACTAACTATGGCTACACCTTC. Protein product: CAITTPGGTNYGYTF.